Each of the 26 T cell receptor beta chains below was sequenced from the same sample in a study of CD8+CD57+ T cells in acquired aplastic anemia. Template material for TCR beta VDJ and CDR3 profiling consisted of genomic DNA. TCRdb reprocessed the reads with MiXCR, giving one entry per CDR3 protein. The table records about 190,000 distinct CDR3 sequences, over 60% of them present only once. Sequencing was carried out using sorted CD4+, CD8+, or CD8+CD57+ T cells (not recorded which) from PBMCs. The receptors derive from a human donor with severe aplastic anemia or a healthy control (not recorded which).

The V gene is TRBV4-2, the J gene TRBJ2-7; unclear D gene. Trimming removed 5 bases at V and 2 bases at J, with 13 bases between. The CDR3 runs 14 residues. CDR1 is LGHNA and CDR2 is YNFKEQ in the germline V gene. The CDR3 loop reads CASSLSYTAYEQYF. The CDR3, as DNA: TGTGCCAGCAGCTTAAGCTACACGGCCTACGAGCAGTACTTC.

This chain links TRBV19 with TRBJ1-1; D gene ambiguous. The V end lost 4 bases, the J end lost 0 bases, and 6 bases lay between the germline ends. Germline CDR1 reads LNHDA; CDR2 reads SQIVND (reference sequence). This CDR3 comprises 13 residues. In nucleotides, the CDR3 is TGTGCCAGTAGTACCTCAGTGAACACTGAAGCTTTCTTT. Translating it yields CASSTSVNTEAFF.

CDR3 protein: CASSFIWPRAYEQYF. The CDR3 nucleotides read TGTGCCAGCAGCTTTATCTGGCCACGGGCCTACGAGCAGTACTTC. The rearrangement links TRBV5-6 to TRBJ2-7; D is unclear. The germline V gene has CDR1 SGHDT and CDR2 YYEEEE. There are 15 residues in the CDR3. Trimming took off 2 bases at V and 2 bases at J, with 14 bases between the two ends.

As for this clonotype: One end of the junction does not line up with germline, which may come from a read error. The chain employs TRBV6-2 or TRBV6-3 and TRBJ2-3; 8 nucleotides match TRBD2. Germline-derived CDR1 and CDR2 are MNHEY and SVGEGT. The CDR3 spans 15 residues. The CDR3, as DNA: TGTGCCATCAGTGACTCGAGCGGGGGAATAGGTACGCAGTATTTT. The encoded protein is CAISDSSGGIGTQYF.

This chain links TRBV7-3 with TRBJ2-1; unclear D gene. Germline-derived CDR1 and CDR2 are SGHTA and FQGTGA. The germline V and J ends were trimmed by 1 base and 2 bases, with 12 bases remaining between them. The CDR3 runs 16 residues. The CDR3 nucleotides are TGTGCCAGCAGCTTAATCGCCAGCCGGGCCTACAATGAGCAGTTCTTC. Protein sequence: CASSLIASRAYNEQFF. Complete variable domain (other parts from reference TRBV7-3 and TRBJ2-1): GAGVSQTPSNKVTEKGKYVELRCDPISGHTALYWYRQSLGQGPEFLIYFQGTGAADDSGLPNDRFFAVRPEGSVSTLKIQRTERGDSAVYLCASSLIASRAYNEQFFGPGTRLTVL.

The chain joins TRBV7-2 to TRBJ2-2, with TRBD1 as a possible D gene (5 bases). The CDR3 has 15 residues. Looked up from germline, CDR1 is SGHTA and CDR2 is FQGNSA. V was cut by 7 bases and J by 1 base, with 13 bases left in between. CDR3 in amino acids: CASTLGLENTGELFF. CDR3 DNA sequence: TGTGCCAGCACCTTGGGGCTTGAGAACACCGGGGAGCTGTTTTTT.

This clonotype was seen many times. The chain combines TRBV7-9 with TRBJ1-2; 9 nucleotides match TRBD1. The V gene's germline CDR1 is SEHNR and CDR2 FQNEAQ (reference sequence). V lost 5 bases, J lost 6 bases, and 10 bases stayed unmatched. The CDR3 sequence is 15 residues long. In nucleotides, the CDR3 is TGTGCCAGCAGCCTGCCGGGACAGGGAGTTGATGGCTACACCTTC. This translates into CASSLPGQGVDGYTF.

In DNA form, the CDR3 reads TGTGCCACCAGTGACCGACTAGCGGGGTTTTACAATGAGCAGTTCTTC. It is translated as CATSDRLAGFYNEQFF. The chain uses TRBV24-1 and TRBJ2-1; TRBD2 aligns across 11 bases. The germline V gene has CDR1 KGHDR and CDR2 SFDVKD. The CDR3 spans 16 residues. V dropped 4 bases and J dropped 4; count of bases not matched to a gene: 5.

The rearrangement joins TRBV6-5 to TRBJ2-6, with D unclear. V shed 2 bases and J shed 5 bases, with 7 bases lying between them. The CDR3 consists of 14 residues. Germline lookup yields CDR1 MNHEY and CDR2 SVGAGI. This CDR3 reads CASSYDPRANVLTF. CDR3 DNA sequence: TGTGCCAGCAGTTACGACCCAAGGGCCAACGTCCTGACTTTC.

This chain joins TRBV2 and TRBJ2-7; no definite D call. The V and J ends lost 1 base and 6 bases respectively, with 7 bases between them. CDR3 length: 12 amino acids. CDR1 is SNHLY, CDR2 FYNNEI, per germline. CDR3 DNA: TGTGCCAGCAGTGAAGTGGGATTCGAGCAGTACTTC. It codes for CASSEVGFEQYF. Drawing the rest from reference TRBV2 and TRBJ2-7, the complete variable domain is EPEVTQTPSHQVTQMGQEVILRCVPISNHLYFYWYRQILGQKVEFLVSFYNNEISEKSEIFDDQFSVERPDGSNFTLKIRSTKLEDSAMYFCASSEVGFEQYFGPGTRLTVT.

CDR3 in DNA: TGTGCCAGCAGTGCTATAGGGGGAGGCAATGAGCAGTTCTTC. This gives the protein CASSAIGGGNEQFF. The chain links TRBV2 to TRBJ2-1; perhaps D is TRBD1 or TRBD2 (6 bases each). CDR1 is SNHLY, CDR2 FYNNEI, per germline. Trimming stripped 4 bases from V and 6 bases from J, with 13 bases between. This CDR3 is 14 amino acids long.

CDR3 amino acids: CASSPPGGGREQYF. CDR3 in DNA: TGTGCCAGCAGCCCGCCAGGAGGGGGGCGGGAGCAGTACTTC. V and J are TRBV7-8 and TRBJ2-7, with D possibly called TRBD1 or TRBD2 (6 bases each). V was cut by 5 bases and J by 7 bases, with 18 bases left in between. The CDR3 runs to 14 residues. Germline CDR1 reads SGHVS; CDR2 reads FQNEAQ.

The chain links TRBV6-5 to TRBJ2-5; D might be TRBD2 (6 bases). CDR1 and CDR2 from the germline V gene are MNHEY and SVGAGI. CDR3 size: 13 residues. Trimming shortened V by 5 bases and J by 5 bases, and 12 bases separated the two germline ends. CDR3 sequence reads: CASSPRGGETQYF. CDR3 sequence (DNA): TGTGCCAGCAGTCCTAGGGGAGGCGAGACCCAGTACTTC.

Ten or more counts support this clonotype. This chain uses TRBV19 with TRBJ1-1; D is perhaps TRBD1 (5 bases). There are 13 residues in the CDR3. Trimming removed 1 base at V and 4 bases at J, with 7 bases between. Germline values: CDR1 LNHDA, CDR2 SQIVND (reference sequence). CDR3 nucleotide sequence: TGTGCCAGTAGTATAGGCAGGGTCACTGAAGCTTTCTTT. Its translation is CASSIGRVTEAFF.

In its sample, this clonotype was seen a few times. This chain uses TRBV15 with TRBJ2-7; D may match TRBD1 or TRBD2 (6 bases each). The length of the CDR3 is 12 residues. Germline CDR1 and CDR2: LNHNV and YYDKDF (reference sequence). Trimming stripped 3 bases from V and 7 bases from J, with 10 bases between. CDR3 region: CATSRGGGEQYF. The CDR3 DNA sequence: TGTGCCACCAGCAGGGGGGGCGGGGAGCAGTACTTC. Full variable domain (remainder filled in from reference TRBV15 and TRBJ2-7): DAMVIQNPRYQVTQFGKPVTLSCSQTLNHNVMYWYQQKSSQAPKLLFHYYDKDFNNEADTPDNFQSRRPNTSFCFLDIRSPGLGDTAMYLCATSRGGGEQYFGPGTRLTVT.

The V gene is TRBV19, the J gene TRBJ2-3; 11 nucleotides align to TRBD2. The CDR3 covers 16 residues. V lost 5 bases, J lost 5 bases, and 9 bases stayed unmatched. CDR1 and CDR2 (germline): LNHDA, SQIVND (reference sequence). The CDR3 sequence is CASSERLAGQLDTQYF. DNA for the CDR3: TGTGCCAGTAGTGAAAGACTAGCGGGACAGTTAGATACGCAGTATTTT.

The chain links TRBV7-9 to TRBJ2-3, with D uncertain. The CDR3 is 13 residues long. CDR1 SEHNR and CDR2 FQNEAQ come from the germline V gene (reference sequence). The V and J ends lost 1 base and 6 bases respectively, with 8 bases between them. The CDR3 protein is CASSLVRRDTQYF. The CDR3, as DNA: TGTGCCAGCAGCTTAGTCCGCCGTGATACGCAGTATTTT.

The gene calls are TRBV7-3 and TRBJ2-5; 8 bases align to TRBD2. Germline V gene sequence: CDR1 SGHTA, CDR2 FQGTGA. V was clipped by 8 bases and J by 3 bases; unmatched bases: 8. The CDR3 has 14 residues. Here the CDR3 DNA reads TGTGCCAGCTCACCGGGACTAGTGGAAGAGACCCAGTACTTC. Amino acids: CASSPGLVEETQYF.

This clonotype was recorded only once. This rearrangement joins TRBV15 to TRBJ2-3, with D unresolved. V lost 1 base and J lost 3, with 5 bases in between. The CDR3 consists of 13 residues. Germline V gene sequence: CDR1 LNHNV, CDR2 YYDKDF (reference sequence). Here the CDR3 reads CATSRGSTDTQYF. CDR3 DNA sequence: TGTGCCACCAGCAGAGGGAGTACAGATACGCAGTATTTT.

V usage is TRBV10-3 and J usage is TRBJ2-3, with TRBD2 matching over 7 bases. Germline-derived CDR1 and CDR2 are ENHRY and SYGVKD. The V segment lost 2 bases and the J segment 3 bases; nucleotides outside the gene matches: 2. The CDR3 contains 14 residues. The CDR3 coding sequence is TGTGCCATCAGTGAGGGGGGGGAGACAGATACGCAGTATTTT. Protein product: CAISEGGETDTQYF.

On this clonotype: Germline is not matched at one junction end, which may reflect a read error. This rearrangement joins TRBV13 to TRBJ2-7; D remains unclear. Germline CDR1 PRHDT, CDR2 FYEKMQ (reference sequence). There are 13 residues in the CDR3. The CDR3 spells CASSQDGFGEQYF. The CDR3 nucleotides read TGCGCCAGCAGCCAAGATGGCTTCGGCGAGCAGTACTTC.

CDR3 nucleotide sequence: TGCAGTGCTACGAGGACTCCACCGCACCAGTTCTTC. Translating it yields CSATRTPPHQFF. The chain is built from TRBV20-1 and TRBJ2-1; the D gene is possibly TRBD2 (5 bases). The CDR3 runs to 12 residues. Per the germline V gene, CDR1 is DFQATT and CDR2 is SNEGSKA (reference sequence). With 4 bases removed from V and 13 bases from J, the gap between germline ends came to 17 bases.

This sequence joins TRBV10-3 and TRBJ1-1; D is ambiguous. CDR3 length: 14 residues. V was clipped by 0 bases and J by 5 bases, with 10 bases between them. Germline V gives CDR1 ENHRY, CDR2 SYGVKD. Here the CDR3 DNA reads TGTGCCATCAGTGAGTCGGAATTACTTACTGAAGCTTTCTTT. Protein: CAISESELLTEAFF.

The CDR3 DNA reads TGCAGCAGCTCGGACACCTCCTACGAGCAGTACTTC. Amino acids: CSSSDTSYEQYF. This chain links TRBV29-1 with TRBJ2-7, with D possibly TRBD1 on 5 matching bases. The CDR3 runs to 12 residues. Germline loops: CDR1 SQVTM, CDR2 ANQGSEA. Trimming pared 8 bases from V and 0 bases from J, leaving 11 bases between.

This clonotype was seen a handful of times. J is TRBJ2-7 and V is TRBV7-3, with D perhaps TRBD1 (5 bases). CDR3 size: 13 residues. V was cut by 3 bases and J by 2 bases, with 8 bases left in between. Germline V lookup: CDR1 SGHTA, CDR2 FQGTGA. The CDR3: CASSLQGPYEQYF. The DNA for the CDR3 is TGTGCCAGCAGCTTGCAGGGTCCCTACGAGCAGTACTTC.

J is TRBJ1-6 and V is TRBV20-1; D is ambiguous. The CDR3 runs 13 residues. From germline, CDR1 is DFQATT and CDR2 SNEGSKA (reference sequence). V shed 3 bases and J shed 7 bases, with 10 bases lying between them. The CDR3 sequence is CSASDRVNSPLHF. Written as DNA, the CDR3 is TGCAGTGCTAGTGATAGGGTAAATTCACCCCTCCACTTT.